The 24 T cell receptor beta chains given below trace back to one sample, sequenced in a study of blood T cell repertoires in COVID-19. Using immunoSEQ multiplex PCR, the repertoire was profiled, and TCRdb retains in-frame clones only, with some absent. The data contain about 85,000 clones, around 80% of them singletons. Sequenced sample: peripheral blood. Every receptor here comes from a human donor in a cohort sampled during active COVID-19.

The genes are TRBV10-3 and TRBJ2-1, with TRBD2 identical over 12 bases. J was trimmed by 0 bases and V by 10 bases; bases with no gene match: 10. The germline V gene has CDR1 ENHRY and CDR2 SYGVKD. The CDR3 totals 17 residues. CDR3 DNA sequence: TGTGCCAGCGGACTAGCGGGGACCGAGAGCTCCTACAATGAGCAGTTCTTC. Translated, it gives CASGLAGTESSYNEQFF.

CDR3 DNA sequence: TGTGCCACCAGTGAGGGGGGACTCGGAAGAGGAGGGGAGACCCAGTACTTC. Protein product: CATSEGGLGRGGETQYF. The chain joins TRBV24-1 to TRBJ2-5; maybe TRBD2 (6 bases). Trimming removed 4 bases from V and 5 bases from J, with 22 bases in between. The CDR3 length is 17 residues. The germline V gene encodes CDR1 KGHDR and CDR2 SFDVKD.

DNA for the CDR3: TGTGCCAGCAGCTTCTCCCCAGGGGAGGGGGACACTGAAGCTTTCTTT. Protein sequence: CASSFSPGEGDTEAFF. The chain has TRBV7-9 and TRBJ1-1, with D perhaps matching TRBD1 (6 bases). In germline, CDR1 is SEHNR, CDR2 FQNEAQ (reference sequence). V dropped 3 bases and J dropped 3 bases, with 17 bases sitting between them. The CDR3 runs 16 residues.

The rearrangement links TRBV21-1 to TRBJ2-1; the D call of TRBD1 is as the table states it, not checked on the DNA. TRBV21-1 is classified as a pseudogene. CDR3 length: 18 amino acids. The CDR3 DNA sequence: TGTGCCAGCAGCAAAGCGCAACGACAGGTGAACTCCTACAATGAGCAGTTCTTC. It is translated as CASSKAQRQVNSYNEQFF.

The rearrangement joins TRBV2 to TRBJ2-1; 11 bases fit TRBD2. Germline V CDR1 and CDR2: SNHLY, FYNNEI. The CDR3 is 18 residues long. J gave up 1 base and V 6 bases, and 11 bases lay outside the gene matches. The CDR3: CASSLTSGEGGSYNEQFF. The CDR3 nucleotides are TGTGCCAGCAGCCTGACTAGCGGGGAAGGGGGTTCCTACAATGAGCAGTTCTTC.

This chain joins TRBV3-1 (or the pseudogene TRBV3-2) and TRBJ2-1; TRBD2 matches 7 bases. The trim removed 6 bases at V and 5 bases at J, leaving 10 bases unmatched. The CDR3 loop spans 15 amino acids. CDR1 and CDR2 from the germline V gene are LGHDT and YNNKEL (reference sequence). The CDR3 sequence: CASRVWGRADNEQFF. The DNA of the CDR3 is TGTGCCAGCAGGGTCTGGGGGAGGGCGGACAATGAGCAGTTCTTC.

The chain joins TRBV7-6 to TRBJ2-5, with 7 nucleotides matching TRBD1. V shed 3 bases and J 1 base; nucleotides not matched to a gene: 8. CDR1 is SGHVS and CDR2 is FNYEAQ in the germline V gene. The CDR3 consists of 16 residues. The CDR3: CASSLTGQSFQETQYF. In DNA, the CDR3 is TGTGCCAGCAGCTTGACAGGGCAATCCTTCCAAGAGACCCAGTACTTC.

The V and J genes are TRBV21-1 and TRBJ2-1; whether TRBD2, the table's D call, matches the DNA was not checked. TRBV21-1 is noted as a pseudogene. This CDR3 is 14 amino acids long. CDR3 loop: CARNGGGSYNEQFF. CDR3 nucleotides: TGTGCCCGCAACGGGGGGGGCTCCTACAATGAGCAGTTCTTC.

The CDR3 DNA sequence: TGTGCCAGCATAGCTCAGGGGGAATGGGACACTGAAGCTTTCTTT. It specifies CASIAQGEWDTEAFF. The chain is built from TRBV2 and TRBJ1-1, with 7 bases matching TRBD1. Germline V gene sequence: CDR1 SNHLY, CDR2 FYNNEI. V dropped 7 bases and J dropped 3; count of bases not matched to a gene: 11. The CDR3 loop spans 15 amino acids.

The CDR3 spells CASSLVRIGYGYTF. The CDR3 DNA follows: TGTGCCAGCAGCTTAGTCAGGATTGGCTATGGCTACACCTTC. V and J are TRBV11-2 and TRBJ1-2; the D is unclear. Trimming took off 1 base at V and 4 bases at J, with 10 bases between the two ends. The CDR3 covers 14 residues. The germline gives CDR1 SGHAT, CDR2 FQNNGV.

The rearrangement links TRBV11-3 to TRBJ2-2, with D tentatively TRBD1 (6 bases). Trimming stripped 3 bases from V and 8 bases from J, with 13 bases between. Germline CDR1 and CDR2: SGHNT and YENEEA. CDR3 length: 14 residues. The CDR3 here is CASSLNRVAGELFF. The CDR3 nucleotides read TGTGCCAGCAGCTTGAACAGGGTAGCGGGGGAGCTGTTTTTT.

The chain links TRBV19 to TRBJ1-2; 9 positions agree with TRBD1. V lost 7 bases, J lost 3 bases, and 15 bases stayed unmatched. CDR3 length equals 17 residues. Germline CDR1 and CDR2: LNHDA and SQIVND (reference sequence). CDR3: CASTPGTGTGPYYGYTF. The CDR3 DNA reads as TGTGCCAGTACCCCCGGGACAGGGACCGGGCCCTACTATGGCTACACCTTC.

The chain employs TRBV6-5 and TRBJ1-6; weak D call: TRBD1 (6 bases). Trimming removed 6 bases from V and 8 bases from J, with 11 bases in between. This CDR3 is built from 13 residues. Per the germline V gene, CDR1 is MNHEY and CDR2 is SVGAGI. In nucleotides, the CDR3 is TGTGCCAGCAGCCAGGACAGCTATTCACCCCTCCACTTT. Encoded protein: CASSQDSYSPLHF.

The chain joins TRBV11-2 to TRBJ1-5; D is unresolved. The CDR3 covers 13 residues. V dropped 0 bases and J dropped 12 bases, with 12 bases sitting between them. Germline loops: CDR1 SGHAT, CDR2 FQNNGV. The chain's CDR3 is CASSLDLPGNQHF. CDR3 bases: TGTGCCAGCAGCTTAGATCTCCCGGGAAACCAGCATTTT.

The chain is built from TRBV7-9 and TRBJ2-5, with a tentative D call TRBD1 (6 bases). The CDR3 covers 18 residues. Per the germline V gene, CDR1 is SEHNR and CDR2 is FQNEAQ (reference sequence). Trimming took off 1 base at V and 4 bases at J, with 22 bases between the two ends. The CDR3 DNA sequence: TGTGCCAGCAGCTTAGGCCTACGGGCAGGGGACGGGGCAGAGACCCAGTACTTC. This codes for CASSLGLRAGDGAETQYF.

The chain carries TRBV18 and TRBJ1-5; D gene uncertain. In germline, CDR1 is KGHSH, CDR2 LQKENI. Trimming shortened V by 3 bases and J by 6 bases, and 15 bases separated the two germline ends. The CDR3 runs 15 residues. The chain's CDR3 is CASSPQVAVGQPQHF. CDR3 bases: TGTGCCAGCTCACCTCAGGTGGCAGTGGGTCAGCCCCAGCATTTT.

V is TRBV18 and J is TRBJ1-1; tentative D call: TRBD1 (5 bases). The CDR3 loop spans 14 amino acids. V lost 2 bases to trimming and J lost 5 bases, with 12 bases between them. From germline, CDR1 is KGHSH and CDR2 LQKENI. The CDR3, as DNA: TGTGCCAGCTCACCATCCAGGGAAGGGACTGAAGCTTTCTTT. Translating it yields CASSPSREGTEAFF.

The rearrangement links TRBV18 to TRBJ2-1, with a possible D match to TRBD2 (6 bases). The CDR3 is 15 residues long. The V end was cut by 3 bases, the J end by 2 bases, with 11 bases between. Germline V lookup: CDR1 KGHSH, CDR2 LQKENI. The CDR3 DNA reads TGTGCCAGCTCACCGGCGGCGGGGACCTACAATGAGCAGTTCTTC. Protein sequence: CASSPAAGTYNEQFF.

CDR3 sequence (DNA): TGTGCCAGCAGTGAAGAGGTCAGGGCGAACACTGAAGCTTTCTTT. Translated: CASSEEVRANTEAFF. The chain links TRBV6-1 to TRBJ1-1; D possibly corresponds to TRBD1 (5 bases). This CDR3 has 15 residues. Trimming left V 1 base short and J 1 base short, with 10 bases between. Germline V gene sequence: CDR1 MNHNS, CDR2 SASEGT.

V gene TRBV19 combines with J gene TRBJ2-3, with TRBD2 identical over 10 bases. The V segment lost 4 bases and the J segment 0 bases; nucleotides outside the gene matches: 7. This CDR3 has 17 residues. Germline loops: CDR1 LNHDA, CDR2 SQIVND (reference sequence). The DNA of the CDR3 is TGTGCCAGTAGTACACTATCTAGCGGGGGTAGCACAGATACGCAGTATTTT. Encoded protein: CASSTLSSGGSTDTQYF.

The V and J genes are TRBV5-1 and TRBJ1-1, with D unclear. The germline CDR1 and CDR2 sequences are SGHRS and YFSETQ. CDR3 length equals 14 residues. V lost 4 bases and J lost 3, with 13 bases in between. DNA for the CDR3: TGCGCCAGCAGCCCGGACGGGGAAGACACTGAAGCTTTCTTT. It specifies CASSPDGEDTEAFF.

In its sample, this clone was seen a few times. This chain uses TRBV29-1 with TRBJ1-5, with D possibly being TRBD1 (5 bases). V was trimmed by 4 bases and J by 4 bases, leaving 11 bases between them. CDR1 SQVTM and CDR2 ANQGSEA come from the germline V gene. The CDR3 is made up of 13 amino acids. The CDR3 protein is CSVVIRGNQPQHF. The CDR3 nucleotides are TGCAGCGTTGTTATTCGGGGGAATCAGCCCCAGCATTTT.

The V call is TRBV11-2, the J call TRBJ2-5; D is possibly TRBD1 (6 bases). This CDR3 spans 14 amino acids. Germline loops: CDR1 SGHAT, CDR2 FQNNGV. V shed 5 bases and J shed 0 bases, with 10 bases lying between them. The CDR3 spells CASSLQGYQETQYF. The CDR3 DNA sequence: TGTGCCAGCAGCCTACAGGGCTACCAAGAGACCCAGTACTTC.

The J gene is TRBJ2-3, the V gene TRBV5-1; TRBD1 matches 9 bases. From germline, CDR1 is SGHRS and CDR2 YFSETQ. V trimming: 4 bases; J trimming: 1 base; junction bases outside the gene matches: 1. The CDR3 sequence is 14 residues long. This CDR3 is CASSRTGGTDTQYF. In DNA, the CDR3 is TGCGCCAGCAGCCGGACAGGGGGCACAGATACGCAGTATTTT.